Sequencing of this T cell receptor beta chain was carried out in a study of technical replicates of blood from a handful of donors. Repertoires were generated with immunoSEQ multiplex PCR, while TCRdb's copy carries only in-frame clones and drops some. The sample lists over 70,000 clones; roughly 94% were seen once. Germline lookup yields CDR1 MRHNA and CDR2 SNTAGT. This CDR3 is 15 amino acids long. Losses at the gene ends were 2 bases for V and 6 bases for J; bases not matched to a gene: 3. Sequences were obtained from T cells isolated from PBMCs. This clonotype originated in a human donor in good health. The V gene is TRBV6-4, the J gene TRBJ1-4; TRBD1 agrees at 10 bases. CDR3 sequence (DNA): TGTGCCAGCAGTGACCCCGGACAGGGGGATGAAAAACTGTTTTTT. Amino acid sequence: CASSDPGQGDEKLFF.